Following are 27 T cell receptor beta chains from one sample sequenced in a study of Graves' ophthalmopathy and Graves' hyperthyroidism. The authors amplified TCR beta CDR3 regions, and they did so from RNA transcripts for repertoire sequencing. An opening RT-PCR round employed HTBI primers and preceded a second-round multiplex PCR. Each CDR3 protein is one row after TCRdb ran MiXCR on the multiplex PCR reads. Among around 1.1 million distinct CDR3 sequences listed, 35% to 40% were seen once. The sequencing sample was made of peripheral blood or thyroid tissue (not recorded which). The receptors here all came from an adult man with Graves' hyperthyroidism.

The chain couples TRBV10-3 to TRBJ1-5; 9 bases are a match to TRBD1. This CDR3 has 12 residues. CDR1 is ENHRY and CDR2 is SYGVKD in the germline V gene. The CDR3 region is CASDRGGQPQHF. CDR3 in DNA: TGTGCTTCGGACAGGGGTGGCCAGCCCCAGCATTTT.

Comment on this clonotype: A junction boundary mismatches the germline segment, possibly from a read error. The chain links TRBV7-9 to TRBJ1-6, with D possibly matching TRBD1 (6 bases). There are 15 residues in the CDR3. Germline lookup yields CDR1 SEHNR and CDR2 FQNEAQ (reference sequence). In DNA, the CDR3 is TGTACCAGCAGCAGGAGGGGGTCGATGTATTCACCCCTCCACTTT. Its protein product is CTSSRRGSMYSPLHF.

The J gene is TRBJ1-1, the V gene TRBV11-2, with D possibly being TRBD1 (5 bases). V was shortened by 1 base and J by 6 bases, with 18 bases between the two germline ends. Looked up from germline, CDR1 is SGHAT and CDR2 is FQNNGV. The CDR3 runs to 16 residues. The CDR3: CASSLVTLGEVPEAFF. The CDR3 DNA sequence: TGTGCCAGCAGCTTAGTTACTTTGGGGGAAGTCCCTGAAGCTTTCTTT. Combining the CDR3 with reference TRBV11-2 and TRBJ1-1 gives the whole variable domain EAGVAQSPRYKIIEKRQSVAFWCNPISGHATLYWYQQILGQGPKLLIQFQNNGVVDDSQLPKDRFSAERLKGVDSTLKIQPAKLEDSAVYLCASSLVTLGEVPEAFFGQGTRLTVV.

Worth noting for this clonotype: Given a much more abundant clone one base away, this may be a read error. The gene calls are TRBV7-2 and TRBJ2-7; maybe TRBD2 (6 bases). Germline V gene lookup returns CDR1 SGHTA and CDR2 FQGNSA. The CDR3 sequence is 12 residues long. Trimming stripped 5 bases from V and 9 bases from J, with 14 bases between. CDR3: CASSILAGGQYF. CDR3 nucleotides: TGTGCCAGCAGCATACTAGCCGGCGGGCAGTACTTC.

CDR3 nucleotide sequence: TGTGCCAGCAGCAATCACCCCAGGGCCGAGCAGTACTTC. This translates into CASSNHPRAEQYF. The chain carries TRBV12-3 or TRBV12-4 and TRBJ2-7; perhaps TRBD1 as D (5 bases). V was trimmed by 6 bases and J by 6 bases, leaving 15 bases between them. The CDR3 has 13 amino acids.

This clonotype came up many times. The chain employs TRBV7-8 and TRBJ2-6; possible D gene TRBD2, 5 bases. The CDR3 is 16 residues long. Germline values: CDR1 SGHVS, CDR2 FQNEAQ. V lost 0 bases and J 2 bases, leaving 8 bases between the germline ends. This chain's CDR3 is CASSLAPGTGANVLTF. The CDR3 region has the DNA TGTGCCAGCAGCTTAGCGCCCGGGACTGGGGCCAACGTCCTGACTTTC.

The chain couples TRBV24-1 to TRBJ1-5; no reliable D call. Trimming removed 6 bases from V and 0 bases from J, with 8 bases in between. Germline V lookup: CDR1 KGHDR, CDR2 SFDVKD. The CDR3 totals 14 residues. CDR3 sequence reads: CATSKGDSNQPQHF. CDR3 DNA: TGTGCCACCAGTAAGGGAGATAGCAATCAGCCCCAGCATTTT.

The chain is built from TRBV6-6 and TRBJ1-1; D remains ambiguous. CDR3 size: 14 residues. CDR1 and CDR2 (germline): MNHNY, SVGAGI (reference sequence). V was trimmed by 5 bases and J by 5 bases, leaving 15 bases between them. As DNA, the CDR3 is TGTGCCAGCAGTCCTTATTCCTATGGGACTGAAGCTTTCTTT. Translation gives CASSPYSYGTEAFF.

This chain links TRBV15 with TRBJ1-2, with TRBD1 matching 7 bases. Looked up from germline, CDR1 is LNHNV and CDR2 is YYDKDF (reference sequence). This CDR3 has 18 amino acids. The trim removed 0 bases at V and 2 bases at J, leaving 12 bases unmatched. CDR3 sequence: CATSRDFLGQTSNYGYTF. In DNA form, the CDR3 reads TGTGCCACCAGCAGAGATTTTTTGGGACAGACGAGCAACTATGGCTACACCTTC.

This clonotype has a count of ten or more. The chain recombines TRBV10-3 with TRBJ1-2; 9 nucleotides align to TRBD1. Germline values: CDR1 ENHRY, CDR2 SYGVKD. The length of the CDR3 is 14 residues. Trimming took 7 bases from V and 6 from J; bases not matched to a gene: 9. The CDR3 spells CAINSGTGFHGYTF. The CDR3 region has the DNA TGTGCCATCAACTCCGGGACAGGGTTCCATGGCTACACCTTC.

There are many counts of this clonotype. The chain recombines TRBV20-1 with TRBJ2-7, with 7 bases lining up with TRBD2. This CDR3 contains 13 residues. Germline V gene sequence: CDR1 DFQATT, CDR2 SNEGSKA (reference sequence). With V trimmed by 4 bases and J by 3 bases, 6 bases remained unmatched. Here the CDR3 reads CSAIGLGLYEQYF. CDR3 in DNA: TGCAGTGCTATCGGACTAGGTCTCTACGAGCAGTACTTC.

As concerns this clonotype: An end of the junction does not agree with germline; a read error may underlie this. CDR3 in DNA: TGTGCCAGCAGCTTAGCGATGGGACCCGGGGCGCTGTTTTTT. Protein product: CASSLAMGPGALFF. This chain links TRBV7-9 with TRBJ2-2; D may match TRBD1 or TRBD2 (5 bases each). The CDR3 has 14 amino acids. Germline V gives CDR1 SEHNR, CDR2 FQNEAQ (reference sequence).

CDR3 nucleotide sequence: TGTGCCAGCAGCCAAGAACTTCCATGGACCCTAAACACCGGGGAGCTGTTTTTT. Encoded protein: CASSQELPWTLNTGELFF. V gene TRBV14 combines with J gene TRBJ2-2; D remains ambiguous. CDR1 and CDR2 (germline): SGHDN, FVKESK. This CDR3 is 18 amino acids long. V was cut by 0 bases and J by 2 bases, with 16 bases left in between. Variable domain in full (rest from reference TRBV14 and TRBJ2-2): EAGVTQFPSHSVIEKGQTVTLRCDPISGHDNLYWYRRVMGKEIKFLLHFVKESKQDESGMPNNRFLAERTGGTYSTLKVQPAELEDSGVYFCASSQELPWTLNTGELFFGEGSRLTVL.

This clonotype was seen a handful of times. This chain uses TRBV6-2 or TRBV6-3 with TRBJ1-5; 12 nucleotides line up with TRBD1. The CDR3 runs to 15 residues. The V and J ends lost 6 bases and 6 bases, in that order; junction bases with no gene match: 6. CDR1 and CDR2 (germline): MNHEY, SVGEGT. CDR3 in DNA: TGTGCCAGCAGCAGGGGACAGGGGGCTTTTCAGCCCCAGCATTTT. Protein sequence: CASSRGQGAFQPQHF.

V and J are TRBV30 and TRBJ2-5; D might be TRBD2 (6 bases). The CDR3 loop spans 15 amino acids. V gave up 0 bases and J gave up 5 bases, with 16 bases separating them. Germline assignment: CDR1 GTSNPN and CDR2 SVGIG (reference sequence). The CDR3 nucleotides read TGTGCCTGGAGTGTAGGGACCCGGGAGAGGGAGACCCAGTACTTC. Protein: CAWSVGTRERETQYF.

V usage is TRBV6-6 and J usage is TRBJ2-5; 9 positions match TRBD2. CDR3 length: 15 residues. Trimming at V came to 5 bases and at J to 2 bases, leaving 6 bases not matched to a gene. The germline V gene has CDR1 MNHNY and CDR2 SVGAGI (reference sequence). The CDR3 sequence is CASSPTSGDQETQYF. The CDR3 nucleotides are TGTGCCAGCAGTCCGACTAGCGGAGATCAAGAGACCCAGTACTTC.

This clonotype occurred many times. V is TRBV20-1 and J is TRBJ1-5; 8 bases are a match to TRBD1. J was trimmed by 6 bases and V by 4 bases; bases with no gene match: 2. The CDR3 is made up of 12 amino acids. Germline CDR1 and CDR2: DFQATT and SNEGSKA (reference sequence). CDR3 in DNA: TGCAGTGCTAATGACAGGGGTCAGCCCCAGCATTTT. This codes for CSANDRGQPQHF.

The rearrangement uses TRBV11-2 and TRBJ2-7; 7 bases agree with TRBD1. The germline V gene encodes CDR1 SGHAT and CDR2 FQNNGV. CDR3 length: 16 amino acids. Germline trimming cut 5 bases from V and 6 bases from J; bases unmatched to any gene: 16. The CDR3, as DNA: TGTGCCAGCAGCGCTGATGAAGACAGCCACAGGGGCGAGCAGTACTTC. This translates into CASSADEDSHRGEQYF. Together with reference TRBV11-2 and TRBJ2-7, the CDR3 gives the full variable domain: EAGVAQSPRYKIIEKRQSVAFWCNPISGHATLYWYQQILGQGPKLLIQFQNNGVVDDSQLPKDRFSAERLKGVDSTLKIQPAKLEDSAVYLCASSADEDSHRGEQYFGPGTRLTVT.

This chain uses TRBV11-2 with TRBJ2-7; perhaps TRBD2 as D (6 bases). Trimming stripped 5 bases from V and 0 bases from J, with 20 bases between. Germline-derived CDR1 and CDR2 are SGHAT and FQNNGV. This CDR3 comprises 17 residues. This CDR3 is CASSVETRDRHSYEQYF. CDR3 DNA sequence: TGTGCCAGCAGCGTCGAGACGCGGGACCGACACTCCTACGAGCAGTACTTC.

This clonotype was seen repeatedly, ten times or more. The chain combines TRBV4-1 with TRBJ1-2, with D hard to call. This CDR3 has 13 residues. The ends were cut back, 8 bases at V and 0 bases at J, with 10 bases in the middle. Germline V lookup: CDR1 MGHRA, CDR2 YSYEKL. This CDR3 reads CASRRTANYGYTF. The CDR3 nucleotides read TGCGCCAGCCGGAGAACAGCTAACTATGGCTACACCTTC.

This clonotype was recorded at least ten times. The gene calls are TRBV19 and TRBJ1-1, with 7 nucleotides matching TRBD1. The V and J ends lost 6 bases and 9 bases, in that order; junction bases with no gene match: 13. The CDR3 covers 14 residues. CDR1 and CDR2 from the germline V gene are LNHDA and SQIVND (reference sequence). The CDR3 reads CASSPSGGRGKAFF. CDR3 nucleotides: TGTGCCAGTAGCCCTTCCGGGGGCAGGGGGAAAGCTTTCTTT. Drawing the rest from reference TRBV19 and TRBJ1-1, the complete variable domain is DGGITQSPKYLFRKEGQNVTLSCEQNLNHDAMYWYRQDPGQGLRLIYYSQIVNDFQKGDIAEGYSVSREKKESFPLTVTSAQKNPTAFYLCASSPSGGRGKAFFGQGTRLTVV.

As to this clonotype: Being one base from a much bigger clone, this may be a read error. This rearrangement joins TRBV5-1 to TRBJ2-7, with TRBD1 matching over 7 bases. Unmatched junction bases numbered 5, after V lost 0 bases and J lost 2 bases. The germline V gene encodes CDR1 SGHRS and CDR2 YFSETQ. The CDR3 runs to 15 residues. The CDR3 reads CASSLGLGTAYEQYF. CDR3 coding DNA: TGCGCCAGCAGCTTGGGCCTGGGGACAGCCTACGAGCAGTACTTC.

At least ten counts were recorded for this clonotype. This chain uses TRBV7-9 with TRBJ2-5; unclear D gene. The V gene lost 7 bases and the J gene lost 5 bases, with 17 bases spanning the gap. Per the germline V gene, CDR1 is SEHNR and CDR2 is FQNEAQ (reference sequence). The CDR3 totals 14 residues. CDR3 in DNA: TGTGCCAGCACCACCAGCGCAAGTGGGGAGACCCAGTACTTC. Translation: CASTTSASGETQYF.

Remarks on this clonotype: No conserved phenylalanine or tryptophan is present at the end of the CDR3, so a read error is the likely explanation. This rearrangement joins TRBV11-3 to TRBJ1-1; D gene ambiguous. The length of the CDR3 is 15 residues. Germline CDR1 SGHNT, CDR2 YENEEA. Between the trimmed V and J ends, which lost 3 bases and 1 base, there was a span of 12 bases. The CDR3 sequence is CASSLDTGTNTEAFS. The DNA of the CDR3 is TGTGCCAGCAGCTTGGATACCGGAACGAACACTGAAGCTTTCTCT.

The table lists this clonotype with a few counts. This may arise from a read error, as a much more abundant clone is one base away. The chain is built from TRBV7-9 and TRBJ1-2; 10 nucleotides align to TRBD1. CDR3 size: 14 residues. The germline V gene encodes CDR1 SEHNR and CDR2 FQNEAQ (reference sequence). The CDR3 sequence is CAGSSSGTGAGYTF. CDR3 nucleotides: TGTGCCGGCAGCTCATCCGGGACAGGGGCCGGCTACACCTTC. The complete variable domain, with remaining parts taken from reference TRBV7-9 and TRBJ1-2, reads DTGVSQNPRHKITKRGQNVTFRCDPISEHNRLYWYRQTLGQGPEFLTYFQNEAQLEKSRLLSDRFSAERPKGSFSTLEIQRTEQGDSAMYLCAGSSSGTGAGYTFGSGTRLTVV.

At least ten counts were recorded for this clonotype. The genes are TRBV4-3 and TRBJ1-2, with 10 positions matching TRBD1. The junction had 10 bases not matched to a gene; V was cut back by 7 bases and J by 5 bases. The CDR3 runs to 15 residues. Per germline, CDR1 LGHNA and CDR2 YSLEER. In DNA, the CDR3 is TGCGCCAGCACCCCCGGGACAGGGGTGGGGTATGGCTACACCTTC. This sequence encodes CASTPGTGVGYGYTF.

This chain connects TRBV10-3 to TRBJ2-2, with D hard to call. Between the trimmed V and J ends, which lost 3 bases and 1 base, there was a span of 6 bases. CDR3 length: 14 residues. CDR1 is ENHRY, CDR2 SYGVKD, per germline. The chain's CDR3 is CAISDEENTGELFF. CDR3 DNA: TGTGCCATCAGTGACGAAGAGAACACCGGGGAGCTGTTTTTT.